This record looks at one TCR beta chain sequence and its context. Its antigen is not yet known. One base away there is no much larger clone; base qualities are not given. These data originate in a study of cytomegalovirus exposure and HLA in healthy donors (dated by TCRdb to the late 2010s). A note on the overall study: In an earlier analysis of under 600 of the donors, roughly 300 Gb of sequence data and 95 million to 130 million unique TCR beta sequences from 180 million or so T cells were reported. The study profiled the T cell repertoires of around 700 subjects by immunosequencing and related them to cytomegalovirus serostatus. Of the 350 to 400 genotyped donors, approximately 83% fell in the genetic ancestry cluster associated with self-reported Caucasian donors. Rather than drawing on any new phenotypic data, the later analysis identified candidate immune exposures from TCR beta sequences and the way those sequences occurred across donors. Among some 410 genotyped donors of the cohort, an average of approximately 240,000 unique TCR beta nucleotide sequences were sequenced per donor, roughly a sixth of them non-productive. An early release that covered some 640 HLA-typed donors contained approximately 290 gigabases of sequencing data and around 80 million unique TCR sequences. Donor age, sex, ethnicity and CMV serostatus were collected together with the repertoire data. The number of typed donors differed by locus: roughly 620-640 for A, B, C, DRB1 and DQB1; 522 for DQA1; approximately 600 for DPA1; and around 490 for DPB1. A separate validation cohort of 90 to 150 different subjects was used in addition to the approximately 700-subject first cohort. Every discovery cohort repertoire had been produced on one sequencing platform. Class I and class II HLA loci were covered by the typing at four-digit resolution. A handful of DR-DQ haplotypes were handled as single units for association and clustering because linkage in the cohort was strong. The aim of the study was to test whether cataloging public T cell receptors could identify signatures of past pathogen exposure. To predict cytomegalovirus infection status, the study brought together high-throughput TCR immunosequencing, statistical association of individual TCRs with disease status, and machine learning. In a later analysis, previously published TCR beta repertoires from more than 500 donors were re-analyzed and high-resolution HLA genotyping was added so that TCR occurrence patterns could be studied. Genome-wide SNP genotypes for about three fifths of the roughly 700 donors were used in a later genetic analysis, which treated that subset as a discovery cohort. An earlier analysis of 587 of the donors applied high-throughput TCR beta sequencing to assess whether each TCR beta V gene segment acted as functional or pseudogenic. What the study reported, not specific to this receptor: A further reported finding was that TCR beta sequences accurately predicted the HLA-A and HLA-B alleles for most subjects in the first cohort. According to a later analysis, parvovirus B19, influenza, CMV and Epstein-Barr virus appeared linked to several top co-occurrence clusters. Linkage disequilibrium might explain the correlated functional status among segregating V segments, but an unknown experimental factor could not be excluded. Most TCR sequences were seen in very few donors, while some public TCRs were found in many individuals. Cytomegalovirus status was reported to be diagnosed by the classifier with high specificity and sensitivity in both the original and validation cohorts. In a later analysis, most CMV-associated TCR beta chains were found to appear HLA-restricted, with HLA associations seemingly driven largely by CMV exposure. At a false discovery rate of 0.05, a later analysis linked 16,951 TCR beta sequences to specific HLA alleles. Because counts were too low, about 18 rarely observed V segments, including chromosome 9 orphons, were excluded from the earlier analysis of several hundred of the donors. Immune exposure information for the cohort was limited to CMV serostatus. Because HLA typing was unavailable for some donors at each locus, only the typed subset was used in association tests. Presence/absence analyses assumed roughly uniform sequencing depth across donors, an assumption that may not hold. The authors suggested that the approach could potentially be extended to other disease states and immunological phenotypes. Strong co-occurrence of HLA alleles, especially DR and DQ, made assigning TCR associations to individual alleles difficult. In vitro tests confirmed that a few of the cytomegalovirus-associated TCR beta chains recognize cytomegalovirus antigens. A group of highly shared sequence variants was considered likely to be a technical artifact of the sequencing pipeline. In an earlier analysis of 587 of the donors, most TCR beta V segments appeared in productive rearrangements about 87% or about 30% of the time, broadly matching IMGT annotations. The 87-base-pair reads could not distinguish some IMGT-functional V segments, including TRBV6-2 and TRBV6-3, so those segments were excluded. A later analysis found that TCR association rates varied across HLA loci, with DRB1 alleles showing the most associated TCRs and HLA-C alleles the fewest. In a later analysis, HLA-associated TCR beta chains were found to be more clonally expanded and to have lower generation probabilities than equally common non-associated chains. In this cohort, only TCR beta chains were sequenced, and detectable features were limited by the absence of alpha or paired-chain data. The study gave a list of 150 to 200 TCR beta chains associated with cytomegalovirus. A later genetic analysis reported fewer N-insertions in productive TCRs among donors in an Asian-associated ancestry cluster than the approximately 700-donor mean. In a later genetic analysis, a missense DCLRE1C variant was associated with V-gene and J-gene trimming of TCR beta chains, and the association was replicated in an independent cohort.

Libraries were constructed by the immunoSEQ multiplex PCR assay. A mixture of 60 forward primers for TCR Vbeta segments and 13 reverse primers for TCR Jbeta segments was used in the multiplex PCR. A multiplex PCR assay on genomic DNA amplified the CDR3 region of rearranged TCR beta genes. The Illumina HiSeq System was used to sequence the amplified TCR beta libraries as 87-base-pair reads. Processing in the source paper ran as follows. Across the 670 or so repertoires, a later analysis counted approximately 75 million unique TCR beta chains, some 11 million of which were shared by at least two donors. Raw reads were error-corrected and collapsed into unique sequences by a nearest-neighbor algorithm in which closely related sequences were merged to remove PCR and sequencing errors. V, D and J gene segments were assigned by aligning CDR3 sequences to IMGT reference sequences. Each retained sequence needed at least a six-nucleotide match to both a V gene segment and a J gene segment. A rearrangement was called productive if the CDR3 had no stop codons and remained in frame with V and J, and every other rearrangement was called non-productive. CDR3 was defined according to IMGT convention as the region running from the second conserved V-encoded cysteine to the conserved J-encoded phenylalanine. In an earlier analysis of 550 to 650 of the donors, sequences lacking an unambiguous match to a single V gene segment were excluded. In an earlier analysis of approximately 610 of the donors, V segments were called functional above 56.7% productive rearrangements and were called segregating when the between-donor standard deviation exceeded 5%. A statistical classification framework was built for diagnosing cytomegalovirus status from the catalog of TCR beta chain sequences. In a later analysis, V and J genes were assigned by comparing TCR nucleotide sequences against IMGT/GENE-DB human TR gene sequences. A later analysis assigned CDR3 sequences and most-parsimonious VDJ recombination scenarios with the TCRdist pipeline. In a later analysis, each TCR beta chain was defined by its CDR3 amino acid sequence together with its V-gene family, and reads lacking a unique V-gene family were excluded. A later analysis removed nearly 600 highly shared, low-generation-probability nucleotide sequences to deal with suspected cross-contamination and a sequencing artifact. In a later analysis, a clonal expansion index for each public chain was calculated from normalized within-repertoire ranks of inferred template counts. Generation probabilities in a later analysis came from a VDJ recombination model fitted to out-of-frame rearrangements, and those results were checked against IGoR. A later analysis scored TCR-TCR, TCR-HLA and TCR-CMV co-occurrence with hypergeometric tests, applying a repertoire-size bias correction to TCR pairs. False discovery rates were estimated in a later analysis by permuting HLA or CMV assignments 20 times. In a later analysis, co-occurring TCRs were grouped using DBSCAN, with TCRdist sequence similarity added in when clustering inside HLA-allele-positive subsets. Repertoires with fewer than 30,000 or more than 120,000 public chains, plus five repertoires with anomalous nucleotide sharing, were excluded from co-occurrence clustering. In its TCRdb copy, this immuneACCESS table keeps in-frame sequences only and misses some clones. Where compared with another copy, unresolved V genes explain less than half of these, and the others have no known cause. V and J calls and clone size follow that table, whereas D and trimming were derived from the DNA. The sample table contains some 100,000 clones; only one count was recorded for about 74% of them. Over 12% of the sample comes from the top ten.

In total, 630 or so healthy bone marrow donors made up the cohort. At the time of sampling, all cohort members were nominally healthy, though unrecorded immune exposures were likely present. The donor tested CMV seropositive, placing the donor among the roughly 270 seropositive members of the cohort. Each donor provided a peripheral blood sample, and peripheral blood mononuclear cells were used for TCR beta sequencing. Genomic DNA extraction from the blood cell samples was performed with the Qiagen DNeasy Blood Extraction Kit. From its cysteine to its phenylalanine, the CDR3 spans 14 amino acids. Only CDR3 DNA remains: 42 bases, in frame from the first base. CDR1 and CDR2, per the germline V gene, are MNHNS and SASEGT. V and J lose 2 bases and 3 bases, and a span of 9 bases separates them.

The V and J genes are TRBV6-1 and TRBJ2-3, with TRBD2 as a weak D call on 5 bases. The receptor's source is a woman between 50 and 59 years old in good health and CMV-seropositive. Sequenced input: PBMCs. At the DNA level, the sequence is TGTGCCAGCAGTGAACGACGGGGAACAGATACGCAGTATTTT. Its protein is CASSERRGTDTQYF.